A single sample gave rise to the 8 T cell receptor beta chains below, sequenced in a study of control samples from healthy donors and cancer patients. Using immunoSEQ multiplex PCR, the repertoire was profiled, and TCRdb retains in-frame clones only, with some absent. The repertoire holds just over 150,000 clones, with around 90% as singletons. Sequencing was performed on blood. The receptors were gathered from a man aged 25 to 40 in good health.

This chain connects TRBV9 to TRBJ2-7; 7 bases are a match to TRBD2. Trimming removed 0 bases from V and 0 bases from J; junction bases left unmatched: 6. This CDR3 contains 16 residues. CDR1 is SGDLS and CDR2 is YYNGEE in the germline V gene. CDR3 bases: TGTGCCAGCAGCGTAGGCCCAAGCGGGACCTCCTACGAGCAGTACTTC. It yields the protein CASSVGPSGTSYEQYF.

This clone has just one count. This CDR3 is CSARGPPEAFF. As DNA, the CDR3 is TGCAGTGCTAGGGGCCCACCCGAAGCTTTCTTT. The V call is TRBV20-1, the J call TRBJ1-1; D is undetermined. The CDR3 runs 11 residues. Germline V gene lookup returns CDR1 DFQATT and CDR2 SNEGSKA (reference sequence). V was clipped by 3 bases and J by 8 bases, with 10 bases between them.

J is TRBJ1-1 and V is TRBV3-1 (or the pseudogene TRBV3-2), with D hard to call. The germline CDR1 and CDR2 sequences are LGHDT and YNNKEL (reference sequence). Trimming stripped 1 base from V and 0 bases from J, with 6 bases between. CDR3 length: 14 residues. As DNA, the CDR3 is TGTGCCAGCAGCCAAGGCGCGGTGAACACTGAAGCTTTCTTT. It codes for CASSQGAVNTEAFF.

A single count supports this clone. CDR3 protein: CASREQASSYEQYF. In nucleotides, the CDR3 is TGTGCCAGCAGAGAACAGGCGAGCTCCTACGAGCAGTACTTC. The chain has TRBV21-1 and TRBJ2-7; the D call in the table, TRBD1, was not verified against the DNA. TRBV21-1 constitutes a pseudogene. This CDR3 comprises 14 residues.

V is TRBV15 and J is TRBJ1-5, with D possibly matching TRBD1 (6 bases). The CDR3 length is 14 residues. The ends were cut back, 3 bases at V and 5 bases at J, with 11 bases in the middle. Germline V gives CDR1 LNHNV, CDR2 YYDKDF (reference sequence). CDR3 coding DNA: TGTGCCACCAGCAGGGACAGAGCGTATCAGCCCCAGCATTTT. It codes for CATSRDRAYQPQHF.

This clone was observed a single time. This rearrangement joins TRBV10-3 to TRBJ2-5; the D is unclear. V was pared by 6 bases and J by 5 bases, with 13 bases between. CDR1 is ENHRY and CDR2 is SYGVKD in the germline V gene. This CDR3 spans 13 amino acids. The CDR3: CAIRPGVWETQYF. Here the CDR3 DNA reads TGTGCCATCAGACCAGGAGTGTGGGAGACCCAGTACTTC.

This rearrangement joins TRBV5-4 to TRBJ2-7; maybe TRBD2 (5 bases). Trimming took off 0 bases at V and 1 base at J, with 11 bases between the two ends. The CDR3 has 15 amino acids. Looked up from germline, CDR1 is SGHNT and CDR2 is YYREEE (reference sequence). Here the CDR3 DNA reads TGTGCCAGCAGCTTGGGCGGGTCCAGATCCTACGAGCAGTACTTC. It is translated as CASSLGGSRSYEQYF.

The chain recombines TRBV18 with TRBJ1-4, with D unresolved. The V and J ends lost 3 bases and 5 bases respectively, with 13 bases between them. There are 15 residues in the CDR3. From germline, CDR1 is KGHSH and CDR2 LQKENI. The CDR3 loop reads CASSPSGRQNEKLFF. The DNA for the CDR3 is TGTGCCAGCTCACCTTCCGGGAGGCAGAATGAAAAACTGTTTTTT.